The T cell receptor beta chain under discussion was sequenced for a study of T cells after yellow fever vaccination. Findings and caveats of the study: The bulk population could contribute abundant contaminating clonotypes to FACS-sorted repertoires. A secondary response was less intense yet reached its peak sooner, at day 5 versus 15.

On this clonotype itself: Its target is not known.

By 5'RACE template switching, TCR cDNA was produced, with a universal primer site and UMIs added in the process. From the 5' RACE reads, TCRdb called clonotypes with MiXCR, one entry per CDR3 protein. The data hold some 560,000 distinct CDR3 sequences, with less than 20% observed a single time. The source of this sequence is a young man who received the YFV17D yellow fever vaccine. Source: PBMCs, taken 15 days after the yellow fever booster vaccination.

In nucleotides, the CDR3 is TGTGCCAGCAGTCGGGGGGCAGGGAACCAAGAGACCCAGTACTTC. It is translated as CASSRGAGNQETQYF. The rearrangement joins TRBV12-3 or TRBV12-4 to TRBJ2-5; possible D gene TRBD2, 7 bases. The length of the CDR3 is 15 residues. V was shortened by 5 bases and J by 0 bases, with 13 bases between the two germline ends.